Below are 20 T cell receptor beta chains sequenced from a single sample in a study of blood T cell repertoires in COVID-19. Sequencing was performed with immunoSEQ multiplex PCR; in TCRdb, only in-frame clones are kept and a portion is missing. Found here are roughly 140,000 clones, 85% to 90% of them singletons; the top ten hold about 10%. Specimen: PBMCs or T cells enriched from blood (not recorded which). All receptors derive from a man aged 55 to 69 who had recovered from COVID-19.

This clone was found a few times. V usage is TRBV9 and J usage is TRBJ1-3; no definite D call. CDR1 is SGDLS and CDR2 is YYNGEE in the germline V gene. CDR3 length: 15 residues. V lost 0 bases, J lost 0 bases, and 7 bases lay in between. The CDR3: CASSVALDSGNTIYF. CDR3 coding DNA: TGTGCCAGCAGCGTAGCCCTAGACTCTGGAAACACCATATATTTT.

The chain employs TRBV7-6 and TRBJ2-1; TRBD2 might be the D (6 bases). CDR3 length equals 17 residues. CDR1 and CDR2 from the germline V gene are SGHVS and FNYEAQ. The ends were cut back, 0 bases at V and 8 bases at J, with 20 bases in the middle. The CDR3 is CASSLAARTTLGHEQFF. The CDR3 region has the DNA TGTGCCAGCAGCTTAGCGGCAAGGACTACCTTGGGCCATGAGCAGTTCTTC.

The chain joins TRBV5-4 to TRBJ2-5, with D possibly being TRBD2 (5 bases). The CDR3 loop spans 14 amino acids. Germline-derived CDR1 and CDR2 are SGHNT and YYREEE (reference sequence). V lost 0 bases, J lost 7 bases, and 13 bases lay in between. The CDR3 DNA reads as TGTGCCAGCAGCTTGGACACGGGGTGGGGGACCCAGTACTTC. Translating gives CASSLDTGWGTQYF.

The CDR3 spells CASSSRLGETQYF. The CDR3 DNA reads TGCGCCAGCAGCTCCAGACTAGGAGAGACCCAGTACTTC. The chain couples TRBV5-1 to TRBJ2-5; perhaps TRBD2 as D (6 bases). V lost 3 bases and J lost 4, with 10 bases in between. The CDR3 sequence is 13 residues long. Germline lookup yields CDR1 SGHRS and CDR2 YFSETQ.

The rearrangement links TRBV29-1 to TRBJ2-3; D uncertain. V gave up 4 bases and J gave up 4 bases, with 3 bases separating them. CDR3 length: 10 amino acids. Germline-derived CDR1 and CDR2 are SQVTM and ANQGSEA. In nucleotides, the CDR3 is TGCAGCGTTGGCGCAGATACGCAGTATTTT. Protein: CSVGADTQYF.

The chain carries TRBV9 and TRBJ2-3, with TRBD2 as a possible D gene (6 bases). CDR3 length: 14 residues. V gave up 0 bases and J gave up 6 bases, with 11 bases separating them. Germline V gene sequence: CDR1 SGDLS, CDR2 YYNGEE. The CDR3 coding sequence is TGTGCCAGCAGCGTAGAGGCGGGGAGGGATACGCAGTATTTT. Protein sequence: CASSVEAGRDTQYF.

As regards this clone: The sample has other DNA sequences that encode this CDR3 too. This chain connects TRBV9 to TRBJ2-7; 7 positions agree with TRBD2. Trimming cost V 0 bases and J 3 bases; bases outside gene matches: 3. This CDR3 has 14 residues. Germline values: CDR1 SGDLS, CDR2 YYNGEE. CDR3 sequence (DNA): TGTGCCAGCAGCGTAGCGGGAGGAGGCTACGAGCAGTACTTC. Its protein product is CASSVAGGGYEQYF.

In DNA form, the CDR3 reads TGTGCCAGCTTCGCCGTCCCCACAGGGTTGAACACTGAAGCTTTCTTT. Its translation is CASFAVPTGLNTEAFF. This chain uses TRBV27 with TRBJ1-1, with D perhaps TRBD1 (6 bases). CDR3 length equals 16 residues. Trimming removed 8 bases at V and 0 bases at J, with 19 bases between. The V gene's germline CDR1 is MNHEY and CDR2 SMNVEV (reference sequence).

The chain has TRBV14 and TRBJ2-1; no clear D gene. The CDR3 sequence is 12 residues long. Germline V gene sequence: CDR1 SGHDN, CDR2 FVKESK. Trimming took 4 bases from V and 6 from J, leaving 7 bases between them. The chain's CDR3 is CASSPTANEQFF. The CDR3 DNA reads TGTGCCAGCAGCCCAACTGCCAATGAGCAGTTCTTC.

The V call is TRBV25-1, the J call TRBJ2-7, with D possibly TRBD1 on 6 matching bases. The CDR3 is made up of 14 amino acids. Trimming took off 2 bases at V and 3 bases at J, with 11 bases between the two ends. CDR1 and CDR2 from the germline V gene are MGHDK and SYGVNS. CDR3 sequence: CASSEPGQFYEQYF. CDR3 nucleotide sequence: TGTGCCAGCAGTGAACCCGGACAGTTCTACGAGCAGTACTTC.

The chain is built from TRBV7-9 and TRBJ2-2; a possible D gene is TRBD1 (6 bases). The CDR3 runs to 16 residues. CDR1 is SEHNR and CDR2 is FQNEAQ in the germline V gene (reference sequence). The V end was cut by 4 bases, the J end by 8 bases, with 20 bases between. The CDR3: CASSSIKNRVGGELFF. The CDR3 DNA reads TGTGCCAGCAGCTCCATAAAGAACAGGGTTGGAGGGGAGCTGTTTTTT.

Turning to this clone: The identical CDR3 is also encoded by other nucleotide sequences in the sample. CDR3 sequence: CASSLGQEYGYTF. The CDR3 region has the DNA TGTGCCAGCAGCCTAGGACAGGAATATGGCTACACCTTC. V usage is TRBV12-3 or TRBV12-4 and J usage is TRBJ1-2, with 7 positions matching TRBD1. V was clipped by 6 bases and J by 5 bases; unmatched bases: 6. The CDR3 is made up of 13 amino acids.

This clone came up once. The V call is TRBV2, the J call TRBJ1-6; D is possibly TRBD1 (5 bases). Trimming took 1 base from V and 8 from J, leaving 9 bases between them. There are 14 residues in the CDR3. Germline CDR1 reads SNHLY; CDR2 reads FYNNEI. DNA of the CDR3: TGTGCCAGCAGTGAAGGCAGGGTGGATTCACCCCTCCACTTT. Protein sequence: CASSEGRVDSPLHF.

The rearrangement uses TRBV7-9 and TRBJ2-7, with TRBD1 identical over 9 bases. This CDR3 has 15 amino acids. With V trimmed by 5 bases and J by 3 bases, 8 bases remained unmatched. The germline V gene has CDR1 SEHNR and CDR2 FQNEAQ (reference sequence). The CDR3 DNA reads TGTGCCAGCAGCCCGCCGGGACAGGGCCGCTACGAGCAGTACTTC. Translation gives CASSPPGQGRYEQYF. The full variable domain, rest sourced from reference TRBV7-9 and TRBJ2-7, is DTGVSQNPRHKITKRGQNVTFRCDPISEHNRLYWYRQTLGQGPEFLTYFQNEAQLEKSRLLSDRFSAERPKGSFSTLEIQRTEQGDSAMYLCASSPPGQGRYEQYFGPGTRLTVT.

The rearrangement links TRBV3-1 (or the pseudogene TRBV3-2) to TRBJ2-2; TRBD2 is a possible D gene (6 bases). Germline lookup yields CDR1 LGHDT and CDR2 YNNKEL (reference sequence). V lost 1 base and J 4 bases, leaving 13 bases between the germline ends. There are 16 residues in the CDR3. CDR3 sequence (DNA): TGTGCCAGCAGCCAAGTCCCGCGGGGAGCCACCGGGGAGCTGTTTTTT. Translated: CASSQVPRGATGELFF.

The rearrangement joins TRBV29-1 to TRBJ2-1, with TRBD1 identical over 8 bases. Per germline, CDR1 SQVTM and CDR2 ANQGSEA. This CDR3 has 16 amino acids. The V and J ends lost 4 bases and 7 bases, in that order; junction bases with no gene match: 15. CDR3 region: CSVVTSQGANFNEQFF. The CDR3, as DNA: TGCAGCGTTGTTACCTCTCAGGGGGCGAATTTTAATGAGCAGTTCTTC.

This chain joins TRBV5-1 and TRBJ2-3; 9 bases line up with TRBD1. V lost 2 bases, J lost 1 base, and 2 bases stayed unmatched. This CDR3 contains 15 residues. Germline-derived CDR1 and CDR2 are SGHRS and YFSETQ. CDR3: CASSLQGAGTDTQYF. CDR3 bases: TGCGCCAGCAGCTTACAGGGGGCGGGCACAGATACGCAGTATTTT.

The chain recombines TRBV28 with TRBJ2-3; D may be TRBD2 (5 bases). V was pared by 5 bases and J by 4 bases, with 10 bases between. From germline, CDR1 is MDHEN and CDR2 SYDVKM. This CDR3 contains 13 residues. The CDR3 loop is CASSTTGSDTQYF. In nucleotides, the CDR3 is TGTGCCAGCAGTACCACGGGGTCAGATACGCAGTATTTT.

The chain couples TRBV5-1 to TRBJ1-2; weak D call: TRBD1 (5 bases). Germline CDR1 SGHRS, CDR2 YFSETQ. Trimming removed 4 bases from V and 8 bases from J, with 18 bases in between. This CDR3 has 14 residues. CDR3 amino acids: CASSPGGATYGYTF. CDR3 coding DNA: TGCGCCAGCAGCCCGGGAGGGGCTACCTACGGCTACACCTTC.

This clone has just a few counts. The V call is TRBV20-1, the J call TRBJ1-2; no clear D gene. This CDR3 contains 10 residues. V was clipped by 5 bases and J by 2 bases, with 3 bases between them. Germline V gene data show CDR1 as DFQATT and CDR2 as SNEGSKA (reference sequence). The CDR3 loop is CSASNYGYTF. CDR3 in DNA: TGCAGTGCTTCAAACTATGGCTACACCTTC.